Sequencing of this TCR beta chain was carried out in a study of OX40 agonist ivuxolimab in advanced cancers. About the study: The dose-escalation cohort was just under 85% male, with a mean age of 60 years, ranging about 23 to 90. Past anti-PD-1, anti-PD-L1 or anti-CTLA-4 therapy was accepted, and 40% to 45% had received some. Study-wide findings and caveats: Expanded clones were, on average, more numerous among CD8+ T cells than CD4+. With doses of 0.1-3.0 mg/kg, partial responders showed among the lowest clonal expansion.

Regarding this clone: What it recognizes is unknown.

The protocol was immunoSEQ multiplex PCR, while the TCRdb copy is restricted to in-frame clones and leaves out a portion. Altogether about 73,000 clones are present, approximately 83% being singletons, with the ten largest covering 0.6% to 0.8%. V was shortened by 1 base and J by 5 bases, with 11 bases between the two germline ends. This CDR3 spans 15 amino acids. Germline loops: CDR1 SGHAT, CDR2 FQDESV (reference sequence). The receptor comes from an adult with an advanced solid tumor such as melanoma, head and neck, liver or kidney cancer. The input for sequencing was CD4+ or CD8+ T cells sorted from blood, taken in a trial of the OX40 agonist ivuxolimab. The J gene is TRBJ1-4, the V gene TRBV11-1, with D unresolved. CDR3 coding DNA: TGTGCCAGCAGCTTAGATGGACGGCGAAATGAAAAACTGTTTTTT. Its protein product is CASSLDGRRNEKLFF.